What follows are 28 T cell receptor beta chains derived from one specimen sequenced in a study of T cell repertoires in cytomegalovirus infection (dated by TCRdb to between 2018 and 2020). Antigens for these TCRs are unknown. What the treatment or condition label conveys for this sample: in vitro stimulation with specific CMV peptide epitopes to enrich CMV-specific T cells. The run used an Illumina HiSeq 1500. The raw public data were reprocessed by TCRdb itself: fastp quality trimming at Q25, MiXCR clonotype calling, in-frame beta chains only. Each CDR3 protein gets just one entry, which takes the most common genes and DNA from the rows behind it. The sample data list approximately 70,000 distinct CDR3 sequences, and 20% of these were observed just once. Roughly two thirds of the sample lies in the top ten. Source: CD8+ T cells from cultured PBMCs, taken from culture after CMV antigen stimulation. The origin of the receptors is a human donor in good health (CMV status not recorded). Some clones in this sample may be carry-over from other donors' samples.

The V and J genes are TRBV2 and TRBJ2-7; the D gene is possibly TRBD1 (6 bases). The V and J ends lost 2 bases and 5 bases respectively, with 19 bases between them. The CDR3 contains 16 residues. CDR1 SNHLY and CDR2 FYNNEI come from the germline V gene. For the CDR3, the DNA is TGTGCCAGCAGTGAAAAGGACAGTCTTCCCCTCGACGAGCAGTACTTC. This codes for CASSEKDSLPLDEQYF.

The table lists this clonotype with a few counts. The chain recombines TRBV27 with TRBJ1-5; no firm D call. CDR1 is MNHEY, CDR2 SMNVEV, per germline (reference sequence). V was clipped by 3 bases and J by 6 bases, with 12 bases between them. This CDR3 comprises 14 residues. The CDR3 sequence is CASSFGPGGQPQHF. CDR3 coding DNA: TGTGCCAGCAGTTTTGGACCCGGTGGTCAGCCCCAGCATTTT.

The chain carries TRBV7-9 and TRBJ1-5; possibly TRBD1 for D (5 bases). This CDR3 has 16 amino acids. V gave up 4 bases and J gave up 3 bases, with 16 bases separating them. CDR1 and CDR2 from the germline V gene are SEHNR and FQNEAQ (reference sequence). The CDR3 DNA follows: TGTGCCAGCAGCTCGAGCCGGGACGGGTTCAATCAGCCCCAGCATTTT. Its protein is CASSSSRDGFNQPQHF. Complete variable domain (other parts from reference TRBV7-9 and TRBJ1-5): DTGVSQNPRHKITKRGQNVTFRCDPISEHNRLYWYRQTLGQGPEFLTYFQNEAQLEKSRLLSDRFSAERPKGSFSTLEIQRTEQGDSAMYLCASSSSRDGFNQPQHFGDGTRLSIL.

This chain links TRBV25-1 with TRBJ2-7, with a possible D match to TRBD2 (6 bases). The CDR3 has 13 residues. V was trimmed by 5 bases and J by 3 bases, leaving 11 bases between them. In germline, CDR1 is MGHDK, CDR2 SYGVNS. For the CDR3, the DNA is TGTGCCAGCAGTCGGTCCGGGGGCTACGAGCAGTACTTC. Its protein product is CASSRSGGYEQYF.

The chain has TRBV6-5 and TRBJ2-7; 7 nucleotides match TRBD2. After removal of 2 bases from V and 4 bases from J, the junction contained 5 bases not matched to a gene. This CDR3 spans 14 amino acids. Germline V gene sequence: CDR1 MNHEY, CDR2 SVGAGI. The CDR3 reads CASSYGGGSYEQYF. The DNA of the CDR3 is TGTGCCAGCAGTTACGGCGGGGGATCTTACGAGCAGTACTTC.

The CDR3 coding sequence is TGTGCCAGCAGCTTCCGGGACAGGGGACCCAATGAGCAGTTCTTC. Translated: CASSFRDRGPNEQFF. The chain uses TRBV7-2 and TRBJ2-1; 10 positions match TRBD1. Looked up from germline, CDR1 is SGHTA and CDR2 is FQGNSA. The CDR3 loop spans 15 amino acids. Germline trimming cut 3 bases from V and 6 bases from J; bases unmatched to any gene: 5.

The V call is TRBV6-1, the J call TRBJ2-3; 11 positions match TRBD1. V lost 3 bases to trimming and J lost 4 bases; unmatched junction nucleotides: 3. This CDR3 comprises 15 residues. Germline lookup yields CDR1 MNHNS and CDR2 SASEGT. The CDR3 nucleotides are TGTGCCAGCAGTGATGGGACAGGGGGGGCAGATACGCAGTATTTT. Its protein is CASSDGTGGADTQYF.

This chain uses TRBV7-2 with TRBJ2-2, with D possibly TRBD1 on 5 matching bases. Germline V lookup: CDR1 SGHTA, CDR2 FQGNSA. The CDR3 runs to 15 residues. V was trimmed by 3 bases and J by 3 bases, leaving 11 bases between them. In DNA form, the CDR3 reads TGTGCCAGCAGCTTGGGGCCGGCGGACACCGGGGAGCTGTTTTTT. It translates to CASSLGPADTGELFF.

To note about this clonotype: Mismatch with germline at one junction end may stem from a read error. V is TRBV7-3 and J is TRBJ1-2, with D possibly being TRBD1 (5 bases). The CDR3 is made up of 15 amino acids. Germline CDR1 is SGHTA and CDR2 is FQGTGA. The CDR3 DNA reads TGTGCCAGCAGCCTTCACCAGGGAGGGGACTATGGCTACTCCTTC. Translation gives CASSLHQGGDYGYSF.

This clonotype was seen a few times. This CDR3 is CASSPTGSHLKRNNEQFF. Here the CDR3 DNA reads TGTGCCAGCAGTCCGACAGGGAGTCACCTCAAACGGAACAATGAGCAGTTCTTC. The J gene is TRBJ2-1, the V gene TRBV6-2 or TRBV6-3, with 7 bases fitting TRBD1. Per germline, CDR1 MNHEY and CDR2 SVGEGT. Losses at the gene ends were 5 bases for V and 5 bases for J; bases not matched to a gene: 18. This CDR3 spans 18 amino acids.

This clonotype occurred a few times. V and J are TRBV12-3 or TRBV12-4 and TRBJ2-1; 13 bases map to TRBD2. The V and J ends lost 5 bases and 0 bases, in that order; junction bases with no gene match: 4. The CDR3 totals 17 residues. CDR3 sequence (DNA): TGTGCCAGCAGTCCCGGGACTAGCGGGGCCTCCTACAATGAGCAGTTCTTC. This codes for CASSPGTSGASYNEQFF.

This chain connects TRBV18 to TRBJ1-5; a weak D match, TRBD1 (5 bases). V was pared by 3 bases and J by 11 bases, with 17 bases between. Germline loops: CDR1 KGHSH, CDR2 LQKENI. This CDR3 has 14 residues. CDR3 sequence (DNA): TGTGCCAGCTCACCTGAGGAGGGGTTCCCGACCCAGCATTTT. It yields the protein CASSPEEGFPTQHF.

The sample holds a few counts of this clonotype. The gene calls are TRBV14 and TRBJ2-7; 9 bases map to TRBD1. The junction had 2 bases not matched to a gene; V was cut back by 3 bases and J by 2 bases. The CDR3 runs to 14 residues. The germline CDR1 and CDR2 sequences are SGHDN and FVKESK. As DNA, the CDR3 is TGTGCCAGCAGCCACGGACAGGGGACCTACGAGCAGTACTTC. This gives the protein CASSHGQGTYEQYF.

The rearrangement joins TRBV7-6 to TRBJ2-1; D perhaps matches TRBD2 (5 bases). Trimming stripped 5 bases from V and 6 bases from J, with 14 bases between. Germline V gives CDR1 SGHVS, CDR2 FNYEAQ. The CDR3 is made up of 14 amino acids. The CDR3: CASSPGLKPNEQFF. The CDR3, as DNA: TGTGCCAGCAGCCCTGGACTTAAACCCAATGAGCAGTTCTTC.

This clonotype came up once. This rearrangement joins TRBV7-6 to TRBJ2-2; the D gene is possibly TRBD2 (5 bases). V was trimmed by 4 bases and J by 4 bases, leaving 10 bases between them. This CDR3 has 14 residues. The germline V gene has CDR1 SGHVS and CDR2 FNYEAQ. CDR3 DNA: TGTGCCAGCAGCTGGACGGAGGTCACCGGGGAGCTGTTTTTT. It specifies CASSWTEVTGELFF.

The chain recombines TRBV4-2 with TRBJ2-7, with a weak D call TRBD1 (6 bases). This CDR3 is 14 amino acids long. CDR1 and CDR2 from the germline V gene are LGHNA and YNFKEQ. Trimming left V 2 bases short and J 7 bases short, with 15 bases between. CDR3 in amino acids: CASSQTTGLGEQYF. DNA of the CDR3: TGTGCCAGCAGCCAAACGACAGGACTCGGGGAGCAGTACTTC.

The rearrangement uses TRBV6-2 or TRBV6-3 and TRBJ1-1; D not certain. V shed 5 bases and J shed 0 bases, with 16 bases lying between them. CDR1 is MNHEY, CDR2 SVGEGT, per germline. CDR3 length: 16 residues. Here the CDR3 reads CASSPSSVALNTEAFF. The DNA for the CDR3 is TGTGCCAGCAGTCCATCTTCGGTCGCCCTGAACACTGAAGCTTTCTTT.

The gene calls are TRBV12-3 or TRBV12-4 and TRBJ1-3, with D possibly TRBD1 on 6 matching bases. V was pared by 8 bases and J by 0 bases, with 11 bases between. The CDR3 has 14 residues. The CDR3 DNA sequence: TGTGCCAGCTTGTGGGGGCGCTCTGGAAACACCATATATTTT. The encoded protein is CASLWGRSGNTIYF.

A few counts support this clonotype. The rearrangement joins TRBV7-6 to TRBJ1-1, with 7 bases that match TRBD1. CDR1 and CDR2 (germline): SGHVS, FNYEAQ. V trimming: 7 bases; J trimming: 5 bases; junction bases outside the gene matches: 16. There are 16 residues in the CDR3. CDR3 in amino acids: CASITRGNSRGTEAFF. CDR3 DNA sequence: TGTGCCAGCATAACCAGGGGAAACTCCAGGGGGACTGAAGCTTTCTTT.

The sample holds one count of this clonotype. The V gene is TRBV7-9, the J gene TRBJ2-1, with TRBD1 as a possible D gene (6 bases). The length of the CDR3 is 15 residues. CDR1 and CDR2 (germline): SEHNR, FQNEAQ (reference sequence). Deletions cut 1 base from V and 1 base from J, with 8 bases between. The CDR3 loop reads CASSLDQGSYNEQFF. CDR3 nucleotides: TGTGCCAGCAGCTTAGACCAGGGGTCCTACAATGAGCAGTTCTTC.

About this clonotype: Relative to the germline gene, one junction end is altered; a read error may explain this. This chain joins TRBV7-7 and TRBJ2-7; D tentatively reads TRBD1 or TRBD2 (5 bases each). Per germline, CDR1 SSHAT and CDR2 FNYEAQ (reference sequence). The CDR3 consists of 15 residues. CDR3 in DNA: TGTGCTAGCAGCTTAGCGCAGGGAGAAGGCTACGAGCAGTACTTC. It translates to CASSLAQGEGYEQYF.

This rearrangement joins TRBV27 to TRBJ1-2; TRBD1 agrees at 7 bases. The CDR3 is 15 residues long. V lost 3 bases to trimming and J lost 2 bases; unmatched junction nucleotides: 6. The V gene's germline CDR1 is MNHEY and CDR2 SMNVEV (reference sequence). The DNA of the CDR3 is TGTGCCAGCAGTTTCTACAGGGGCACAAACTATGGCTACACCTTC. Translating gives CASSFYRGTNYGYTF.

The DNA for the CDR3 is TGTGCCAGCAGCTTAATAAAGAGGGGTACTGAAGCTTTCTTT. This codes for CASSLIKRGTEAFF. V and J are TRBV7-8 and TRBJ1-1, with D possibly TRBD1 on 5 matching bases. Germline V lookup: CDR1 SGHVS, CDR2 FQNEAQ. The V and J ends lost 2 bases and 5 bases respectively, with 12 bases between them. The CDR3 consists of 14 residues.

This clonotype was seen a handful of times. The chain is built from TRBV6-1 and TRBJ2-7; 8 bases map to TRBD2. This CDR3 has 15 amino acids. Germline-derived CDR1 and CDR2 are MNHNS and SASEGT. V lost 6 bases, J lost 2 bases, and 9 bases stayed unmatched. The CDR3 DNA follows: TGTGCCAGCAGCCCCTATGGCGGGGGGACCTACGAGCAGTACTTC. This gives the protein CASSPYGGGTYEQYF.

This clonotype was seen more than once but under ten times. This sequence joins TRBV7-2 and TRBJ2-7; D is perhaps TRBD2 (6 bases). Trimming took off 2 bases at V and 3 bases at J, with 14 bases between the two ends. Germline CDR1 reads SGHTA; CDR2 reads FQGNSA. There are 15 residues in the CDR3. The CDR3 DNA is TGTGCCAGCAGCTTATTAGTCACTAGCCTCTACGAGCAGTACTTC. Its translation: CASSLLVTSLYEQYF.

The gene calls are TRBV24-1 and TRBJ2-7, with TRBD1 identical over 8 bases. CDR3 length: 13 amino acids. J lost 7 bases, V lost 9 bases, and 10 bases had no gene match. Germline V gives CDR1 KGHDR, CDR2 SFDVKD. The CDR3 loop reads CATAPGQAGEQYF. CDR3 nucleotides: TGTGCCACCGCACCGGGACAGGCGGGGGAGCAGTACTTC.

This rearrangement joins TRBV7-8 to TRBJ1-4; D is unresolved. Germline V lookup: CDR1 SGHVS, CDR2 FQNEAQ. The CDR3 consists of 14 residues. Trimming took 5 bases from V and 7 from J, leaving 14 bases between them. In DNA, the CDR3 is TGTGCCAGCAGCGGACGGGTCTCTTTTGAAAAACTGTTTTTT. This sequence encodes CASSGRVSFEKLFF.

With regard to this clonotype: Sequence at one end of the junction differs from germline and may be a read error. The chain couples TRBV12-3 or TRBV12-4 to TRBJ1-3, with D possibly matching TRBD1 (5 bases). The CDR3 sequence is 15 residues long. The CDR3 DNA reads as TGTGCCAGCACTTTAGGGGCGCACTCTGGAAACACCATATATTTT. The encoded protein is CASTLGAHSGNTIYF.